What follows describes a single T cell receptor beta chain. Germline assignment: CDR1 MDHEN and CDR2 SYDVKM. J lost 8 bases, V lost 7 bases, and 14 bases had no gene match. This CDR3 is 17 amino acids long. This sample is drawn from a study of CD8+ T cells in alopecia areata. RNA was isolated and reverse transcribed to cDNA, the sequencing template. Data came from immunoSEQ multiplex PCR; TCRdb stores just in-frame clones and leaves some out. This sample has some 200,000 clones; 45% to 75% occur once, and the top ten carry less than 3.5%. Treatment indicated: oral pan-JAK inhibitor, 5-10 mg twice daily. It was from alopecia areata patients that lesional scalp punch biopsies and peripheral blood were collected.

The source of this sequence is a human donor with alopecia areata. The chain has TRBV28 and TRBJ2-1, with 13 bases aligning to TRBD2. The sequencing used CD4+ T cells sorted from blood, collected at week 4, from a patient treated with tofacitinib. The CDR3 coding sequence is TGTGCCAGCACCCCTTGGAGTGCCGGGACTAGCGGGGATGAGCAGTTCTTC. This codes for CASTPWSAGTSGDEQFF.